The source of this T cell receptor beta chain is a study of T-cell reconstitution after alpha-beta-depleted transplantation in children. General observations from the study: The origin of alpha-beta T cells about two months after transplant was reportedly several hundred expanded graft clones.

This clonotype came up many times. The antigen is unknown. Unique molecular identifiers were incorporated into the prepared TCRbeta library. MiXCR, run by TCRdb on the PCR reads, gives a single entry per CDR3 protein. Among 240,000 or so distinct CDR3 sequences listed, approximately 8.9% were seen once. This clonotype was obtained from a male patient aged 5 to 17 who had a stem cell transplant for acute lymphoblastic leukemia, so the T cells may come from the graft donor. The material sequenced was PBMCs, mostly from graft donor cells, taken 180 days after TCRalphabeta/CD19-depleted stem cell transplant.

This chain's CDR3 is CATSREQGKNIQYF. The CDR3 DNA reads as TGTGCCACCAGCAGGGAACAAGGCAAAAACATTCAGTACTTC. The chain carries TRBV15 and TRBJ2-4, with unresolved D. CDR3 size: 14 residues. Germline V CDR1 and CDR2: LNHNV, YYDKDF (reference sequence). Trimming pared 3 bases from V and 3 bases from J, leaving 9 bases between.